This TCR beta chain came from a study of blood T cell repertoires in COVID-19. For the study at large: Sources were T cells, B-cell-depleted T cells, or PBMCs; the material itself was cDNA or gDNA.

Clones were sequenced by immunoSEQ multiplex PCR, and TCRdb holds only the in-frame ones, with some missing. The sample gives fewer than 250,000 clones, 70% to 90% of which show up once; about 14% is in the top ten. Participants were aged roughly 18 to 90 years from about two dozen US areas. The CDR3 has 14 amino acids. Trimming at V came to 0 bases and at J to 13 bases, leaving 6 bases not matched to a gene. Looked up from germline, CDR1 is SGHRS and CDR2 is YFSETQ. This chain connects TRBV5-1 to TRBJ1-6; 8 positions match TRBD1. Source material: PBMCs or T cells enriched from blood (not recorded which). The TCR originated in a woman aged 50 to 60 with acute COVID-19. CDR3 bases: TGCGCCAGCAGCTTGGTTCAGGGGGCGGCCCCCCTCCACTTT. Its translation: CASSLVQGAAPLHF.